This TCR beta chain was found in a study of Ad26.COV2.S vaccination and SARS-CoV-2 variants. The wider study: Donor got 5x10^10 or 1x10^11 viral particles of Ad26.COV2.S.

TCRdb's table, derived via immunoSEQ multiplex PCR, lists solely in-frame clones and lacks some. The sample records 360,000 or so clones, around 87% being singletons. This clone was recorded only once. Its antigen is unknown. General observations from the study: An underestimation of total T cell responses may have resulted from the TCR breadth and depth analyses.

Germline trimming cut 2 bases from V and 1 base from J; bases unmatched to any gene: 9. The CDR3 has 18 amino acids. CDR1 and CDR2 from the germline V gene are SGHTA and FQGTGA. Treatment meaning: 15 to 20 received Ad26.COV2.S at low or high dose, single or two shots; five or six received placebo; per-sample allocation not given. Collection of samples fell on day 63 after the first vaccine or placebo injection. V gene TRBV7-3 combines with J gene TRBJ2-3; 10 bases match TRBD2. Material: peripheral blood, obtained in a trial of Ad26.COV2.S vaccine versus placebo. This clonotype originated in a person between 18 and 65 years old who received the Ad26.COV2.S COVID-19 vaccine or a placebo. DNA of the CDR3: TGTGCCAGCAGCTTAGAGGCCTTAGCGGGGGGACGCACAGATACGCAGTATTTT. This translates into CASSLEALAGGRTDTQYF.